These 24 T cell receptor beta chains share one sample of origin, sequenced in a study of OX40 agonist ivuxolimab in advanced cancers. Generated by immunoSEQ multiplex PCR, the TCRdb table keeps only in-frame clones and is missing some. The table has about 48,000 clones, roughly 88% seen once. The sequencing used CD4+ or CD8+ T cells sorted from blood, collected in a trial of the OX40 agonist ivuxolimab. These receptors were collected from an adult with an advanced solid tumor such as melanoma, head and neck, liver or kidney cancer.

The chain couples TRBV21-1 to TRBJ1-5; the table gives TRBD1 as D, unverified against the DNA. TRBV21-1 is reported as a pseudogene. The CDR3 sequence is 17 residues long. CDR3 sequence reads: CASSRQGGQGVNQPQHF. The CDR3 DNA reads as TGTGCCAGCAGCCGCCAGGGGGGACAGGGCGTGAATCAGCCCCAGCATTTT.

CDR3 amino acids: CASSSLTGGRGQPQHF. CDR3 nucleotide sequence: TGTGCCAGCAGCTCCCTCACCGGGGGTCGAGGACAGCCCCAGCATTTT. The rearrangement joins TRBV11-2 to TRBJ1-5, with D possibly TRBD1 on 5 matching bases. This CDR3 has 16 residues. V lost 4 bases and J lost 7, with 20 bases in between. Germline V gene sequence: CDR1 SGHAT, CDR2 FQNNGV.

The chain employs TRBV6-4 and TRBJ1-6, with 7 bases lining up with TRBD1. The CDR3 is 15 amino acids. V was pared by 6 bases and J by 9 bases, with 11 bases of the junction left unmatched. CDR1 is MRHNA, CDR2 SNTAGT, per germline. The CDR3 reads CASRIQTGSSSPLHF. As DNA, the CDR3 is TGTGCCAGCAGGATACAGACAGGGAGTAGTTCACCCCTCCACTTT.

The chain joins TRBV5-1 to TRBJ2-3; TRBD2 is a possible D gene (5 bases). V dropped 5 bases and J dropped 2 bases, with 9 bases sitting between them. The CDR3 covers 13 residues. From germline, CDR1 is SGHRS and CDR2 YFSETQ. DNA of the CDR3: TGCGCCAGCAGGGTAGCGATCACAGATACGCAGTATTTT. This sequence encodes CASRVAITDTQYF.

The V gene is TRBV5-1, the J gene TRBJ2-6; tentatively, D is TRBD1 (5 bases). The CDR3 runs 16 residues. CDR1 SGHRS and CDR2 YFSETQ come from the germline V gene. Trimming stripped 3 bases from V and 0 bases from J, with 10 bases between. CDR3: CASSWGSHSGANVLTF. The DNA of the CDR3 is TGCGCCAGCAGCTGGGGCAGCCACTCTGGGGCCAACGTCCTGACTTTC. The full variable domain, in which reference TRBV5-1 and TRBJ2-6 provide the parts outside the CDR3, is KAGVTQTPRYLIKTRGQQVTLSCSPISGHRSVSWYQQTPGQGLQFLFEYFSETQRNKGNFPGRFSGRQFSNSRSEMNVSTLELGDSALYLCASSWGSHSGANVLTFGAGSRLTVL.

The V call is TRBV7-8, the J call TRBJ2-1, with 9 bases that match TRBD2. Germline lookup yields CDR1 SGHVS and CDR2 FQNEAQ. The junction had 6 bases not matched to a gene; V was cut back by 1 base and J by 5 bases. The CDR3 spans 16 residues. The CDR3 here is CASSLVGREGNNEQFF. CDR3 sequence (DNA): TGTGCCAGCAGCTTAGTGGGGCGGGAGGGGAACAATGAGCAGTTCTTC.

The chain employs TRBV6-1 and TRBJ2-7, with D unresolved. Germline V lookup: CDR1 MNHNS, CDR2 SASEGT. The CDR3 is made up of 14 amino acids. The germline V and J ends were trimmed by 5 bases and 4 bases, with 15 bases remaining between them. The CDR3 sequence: CASSTPPRSYEQYV. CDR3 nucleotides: TGTGCCAGCAGTACACCTCCCCGGTCGTACGAGCAGTACGTC.

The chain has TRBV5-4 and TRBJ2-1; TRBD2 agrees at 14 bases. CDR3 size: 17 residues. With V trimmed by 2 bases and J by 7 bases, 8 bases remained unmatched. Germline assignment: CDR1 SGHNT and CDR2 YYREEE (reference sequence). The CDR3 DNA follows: TGTGCCAGCAGCTTTTTTAAAGGACTAGCGGGAGGTAATGAGCAGTTCTTC. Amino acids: CASSFFKGLAGGNEQFF.

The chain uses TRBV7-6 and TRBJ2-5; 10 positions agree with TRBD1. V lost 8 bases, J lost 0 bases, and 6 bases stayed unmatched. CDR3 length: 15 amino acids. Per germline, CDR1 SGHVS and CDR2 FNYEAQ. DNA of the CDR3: TGTGCCAGCGGGGTGGGACAGGGGAACCAAGAGACCCAGTACTTC. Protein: CASGVGQGNQETQYF.

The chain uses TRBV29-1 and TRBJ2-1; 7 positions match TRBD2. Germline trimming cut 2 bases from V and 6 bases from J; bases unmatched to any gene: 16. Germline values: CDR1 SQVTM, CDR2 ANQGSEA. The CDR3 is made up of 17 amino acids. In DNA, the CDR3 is TGCAGCGTTGAAAATCGCGGGAGTACGTTAGGGCTCAATGAGCAGTTCTTC. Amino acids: CSVENRGSTLGLNEQFF.

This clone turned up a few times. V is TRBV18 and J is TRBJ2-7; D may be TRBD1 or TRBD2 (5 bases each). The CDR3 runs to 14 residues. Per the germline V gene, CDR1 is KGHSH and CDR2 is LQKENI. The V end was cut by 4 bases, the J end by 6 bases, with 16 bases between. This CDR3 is CASSQTVEVREQYF. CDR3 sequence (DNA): TGTGCCAGCTCACAGACAGTGGAGGTGCGCGAGCAGTACTTC. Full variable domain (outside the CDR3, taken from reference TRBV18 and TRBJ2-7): NAGVMQNPRHLVRRRGQEARLRCSPMKGHSHVYWYRQLPEEGLKFMVYLQKENIIDESGMPKERFSAEFPKEGPSILRIQQVVRGDSAAYFCASSQTVEVREQYFGPGTRLTVT.

Here the CDR3 DNA reads TGTGCCATCAGTGCAGAAGAGACCCAGTACTTC. Translated, it gives CAISAEETQYF. The chain links TRBV10-3 to TRBJ2-5; no reliable D call. The germline V gene has CDR1 ENHRY and CDR2 SYGVKD. The CDR3 spans 11 residues. V dropped 4 bases and J dropped 3 bases, with 3 bases sitting between them.

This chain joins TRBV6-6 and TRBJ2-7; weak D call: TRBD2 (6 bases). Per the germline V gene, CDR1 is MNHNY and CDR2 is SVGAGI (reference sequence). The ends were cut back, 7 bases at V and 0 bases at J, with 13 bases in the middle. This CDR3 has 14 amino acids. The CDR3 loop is CASKPGTDSYEQYF. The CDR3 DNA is TGTGCCAGCAAGCCGGGGACTGACTCCTACGAGCAGTACTTC.

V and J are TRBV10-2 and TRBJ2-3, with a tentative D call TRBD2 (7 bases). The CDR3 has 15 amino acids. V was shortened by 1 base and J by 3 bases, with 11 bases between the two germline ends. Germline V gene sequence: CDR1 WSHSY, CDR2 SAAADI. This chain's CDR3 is CASSEWGGPTDTQYF. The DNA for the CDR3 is TGCGCCAGCAGTGAGTGGGGGGGCCCGACAGATACGCAGTATTTT.

CDR3 in amino acids: CASSLREGTEAFF. The CDR3, as DNA: TGTGCCAGCAGCTTGAGGGAGGGGACTGAAGCTTTCTTT. The gene calls are TRBV7-9 and TRBJ1-1; D is possibly TRBD1 (5 bases). V dropped 3 bases and J dropped 5 bases, with 10 bases sitting between them. CDR1 is SEHNR and CDR2 is FQNEAQ in the germline V gene (reference sequence). The CDR3 runs to 13 residues.

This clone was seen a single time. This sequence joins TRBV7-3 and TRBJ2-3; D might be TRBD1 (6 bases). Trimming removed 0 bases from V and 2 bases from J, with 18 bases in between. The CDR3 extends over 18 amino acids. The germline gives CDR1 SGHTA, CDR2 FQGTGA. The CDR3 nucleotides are TGTGCCAGCAGCTTAACGGGGGACATGATGAAACTCACAGATACGCAGTATTTT. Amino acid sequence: CASSLTGDMMKLTDTQYF. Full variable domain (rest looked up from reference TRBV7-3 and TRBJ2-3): GAGVSQTPSNKVTEKGKYVELRCDPISGHTALYWYRQSLGQGPEFLIYFQGTGAADDSGLPNDRFFAVRPEGSVSTLKIQRTERGDSAVYLCASSLTGDMMKLTDTQYFGPGTRLTVL.

CDR3 DNA: TGTGCCAGCAGCCCGAGGCTCGGGGCTGGGGCCAACGTCCTGACTTTC. Translated: CASSPRLGAGANVLTF. This chain connects TRBV2 to TRBJ2-6, with D possibly TRBD2 on 5 matching bases. V was clipped by 6 bases and J by 2 bases, with 14 bases between them. Germline CDR1 reads SNHLY; CDR2 reads FYNNEI. The CDR3 loop spans 16 amino acids. The full variable domain, completed using reference TRBV2 and TRBJ2-6, is EPEVTQTPSHQVTQMGQEVILRCVPISNHLYFYWYRQILGQKVEFLVSFYNNEISEKSEIFDDQFSVERPDGSNFTLKIRSTKLEDSAMYFCASSPRLGAGANVLTFGAGSRLTVL.

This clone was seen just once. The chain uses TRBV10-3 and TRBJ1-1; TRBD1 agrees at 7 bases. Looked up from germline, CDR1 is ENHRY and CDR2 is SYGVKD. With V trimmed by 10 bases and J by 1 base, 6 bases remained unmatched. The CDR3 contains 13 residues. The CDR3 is CATLGQPNTEAFF. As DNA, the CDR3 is TGTGCCACCCTGGGACAGCCGAACACTGAAGCTTTCTTT.

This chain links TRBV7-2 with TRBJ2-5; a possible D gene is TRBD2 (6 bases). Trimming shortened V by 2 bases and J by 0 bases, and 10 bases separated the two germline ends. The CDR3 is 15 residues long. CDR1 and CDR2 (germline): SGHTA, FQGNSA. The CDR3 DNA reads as TGTGCCAGCAGCTTACTCGCGGGGAACCAAGAGACCCAGTACTTC. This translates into CASSLLAGNQETQYF.

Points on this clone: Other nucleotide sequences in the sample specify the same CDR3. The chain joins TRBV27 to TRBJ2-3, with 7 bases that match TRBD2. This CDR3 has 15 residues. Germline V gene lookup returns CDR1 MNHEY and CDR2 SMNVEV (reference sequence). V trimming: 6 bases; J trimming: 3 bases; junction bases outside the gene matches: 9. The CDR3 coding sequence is TGTGCCAGCAGGAGCGGGGAGGGGAGGACAGATACGCAGTATTTT. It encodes CASRSGEGRTDTQYF.

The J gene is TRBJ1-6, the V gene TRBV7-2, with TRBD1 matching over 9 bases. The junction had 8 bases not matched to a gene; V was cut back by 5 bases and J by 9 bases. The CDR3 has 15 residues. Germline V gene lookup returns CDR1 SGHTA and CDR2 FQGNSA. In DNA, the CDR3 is TGTGCCAGCAGCAACCCCGGGACAGGGTTTTCACCCCTCCACTTT. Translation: CASSNPGTGFSPLHF. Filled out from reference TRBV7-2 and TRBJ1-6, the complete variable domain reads GAGVSQSPSNKVTEKGKDVELRCDPISGHTALYWYRQSLGQGLEFLIYFQGNSAPDKSGLPSDRFSAERTGGSVSTLTIQRTQQEDSAVYLCASSNPGTGFSPLHFGNGTRLTVT.

The CDR3 coding sequence is TGTGCCAGCAGCCCCAACATGTGGAGCGAGCAGTACTTC. This translates into CASSPNMWSEQYF. The rearrangement links TRBV4-2 to TRBJ2-7; no reliable D call. Trimming stripped 4 bases from V and 6 bases from J, with 13 bases between. Germline lookup yields CDR1 LGHNA and CDR2 YNFKEQ. The CDR3 length is 13 residues.

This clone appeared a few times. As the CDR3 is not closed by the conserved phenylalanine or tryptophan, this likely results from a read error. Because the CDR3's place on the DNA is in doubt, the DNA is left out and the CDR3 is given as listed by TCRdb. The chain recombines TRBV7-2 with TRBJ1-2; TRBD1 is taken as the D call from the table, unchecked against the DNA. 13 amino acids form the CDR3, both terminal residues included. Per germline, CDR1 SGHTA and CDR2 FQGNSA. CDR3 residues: CASSLAKQAPLSI.

The CDR3 sequence: CASSLREEQYF. CDR3 nucleotides: TGTGCCAGCAGCTTACGGGAAGAGCAGTACTTC. V usage is TRBV13 and J usage is TRBJ2-7; possibly TRBD2 for D (5 bases). The CDR3 is 11 amino acids. V was shortened by 2 bases and J by 7 bases, with 6 bases between the two germline ends. Germline loops: CDR1 PRHDT, CDR2 FYEKMQ (reference sequence).